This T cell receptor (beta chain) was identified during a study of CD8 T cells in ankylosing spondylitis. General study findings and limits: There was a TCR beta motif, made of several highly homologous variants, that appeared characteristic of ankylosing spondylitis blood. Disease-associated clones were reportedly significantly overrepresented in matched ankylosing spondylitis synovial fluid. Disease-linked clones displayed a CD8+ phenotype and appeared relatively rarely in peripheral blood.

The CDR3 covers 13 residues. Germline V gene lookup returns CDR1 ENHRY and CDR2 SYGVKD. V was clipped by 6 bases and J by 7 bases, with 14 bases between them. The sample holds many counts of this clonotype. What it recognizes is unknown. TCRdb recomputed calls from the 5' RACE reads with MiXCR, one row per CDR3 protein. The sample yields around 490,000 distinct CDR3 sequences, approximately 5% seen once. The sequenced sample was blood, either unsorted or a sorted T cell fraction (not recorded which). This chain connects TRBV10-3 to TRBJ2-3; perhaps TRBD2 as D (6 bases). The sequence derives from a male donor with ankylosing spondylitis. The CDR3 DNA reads TGTGCCATCAGCGAAACTAGCCCGAATACGCAGTATTTT. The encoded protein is CAISETSPNTQYF.